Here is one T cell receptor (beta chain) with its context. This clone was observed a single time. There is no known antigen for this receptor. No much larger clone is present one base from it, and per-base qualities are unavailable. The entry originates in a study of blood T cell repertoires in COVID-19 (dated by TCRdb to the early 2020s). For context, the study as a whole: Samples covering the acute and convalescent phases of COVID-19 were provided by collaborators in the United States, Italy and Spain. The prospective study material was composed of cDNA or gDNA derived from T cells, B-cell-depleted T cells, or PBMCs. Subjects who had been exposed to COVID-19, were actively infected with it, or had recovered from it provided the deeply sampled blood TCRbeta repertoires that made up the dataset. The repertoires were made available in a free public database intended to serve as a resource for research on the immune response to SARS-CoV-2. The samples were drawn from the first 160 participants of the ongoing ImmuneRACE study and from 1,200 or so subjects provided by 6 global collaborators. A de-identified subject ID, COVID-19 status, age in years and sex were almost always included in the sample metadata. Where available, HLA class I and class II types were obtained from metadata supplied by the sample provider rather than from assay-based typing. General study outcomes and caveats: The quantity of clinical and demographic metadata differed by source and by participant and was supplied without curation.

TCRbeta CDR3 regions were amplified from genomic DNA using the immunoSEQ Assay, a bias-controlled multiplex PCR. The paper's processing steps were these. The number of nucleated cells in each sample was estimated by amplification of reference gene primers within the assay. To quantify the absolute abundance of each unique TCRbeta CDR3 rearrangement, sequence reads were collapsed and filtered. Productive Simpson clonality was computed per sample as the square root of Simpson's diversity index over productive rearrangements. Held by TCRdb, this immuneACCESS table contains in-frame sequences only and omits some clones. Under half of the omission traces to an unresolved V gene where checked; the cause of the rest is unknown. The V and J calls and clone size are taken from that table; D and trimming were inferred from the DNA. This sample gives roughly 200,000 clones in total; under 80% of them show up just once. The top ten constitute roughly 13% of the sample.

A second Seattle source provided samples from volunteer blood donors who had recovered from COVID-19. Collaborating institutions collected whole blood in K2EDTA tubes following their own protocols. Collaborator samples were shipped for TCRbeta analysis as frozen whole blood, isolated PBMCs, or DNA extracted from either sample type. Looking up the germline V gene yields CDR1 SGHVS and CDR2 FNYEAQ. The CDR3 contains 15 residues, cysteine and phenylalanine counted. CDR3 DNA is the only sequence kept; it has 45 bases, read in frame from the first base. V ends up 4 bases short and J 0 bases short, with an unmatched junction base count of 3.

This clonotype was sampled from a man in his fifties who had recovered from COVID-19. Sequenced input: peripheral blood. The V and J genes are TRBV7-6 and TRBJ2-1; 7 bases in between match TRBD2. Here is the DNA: TGTGCCAGCAGCTCGAGCGGGACCTCCTACAATGAGCAGTTCTTC. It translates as CASSSSGTSYNEQFF.